These 8 T cell receptor beta chains were all obtained from the same sample, sequenced in a study of blood T cell repertoires in COVID-19. Sequenced by immunoSEQ multiplex PCR; TCRdb stores in-frame clones only, minus some. The sample consists of some 74,000 clones, more than 85% of them appearing once. Sequencing was carried out using peripheral blood. All receptors derive from a man aged 50 to 59 with COVID-19, enrolled during active disease.

This chain uses TRBV7-9 with TRBJ2-7; 14 bases are shared with TRBD2. J lost 4 bases, V lost 1 base, and 6 bases had no gene match. The CDR3 extends over 17 amino acids. Germline V gene data show CDR1 as SEHNR and CDR2 as FQNEAQ (reference sequence). The CDR3 bases are TGTGCCAGCAGCTTAGGGGGACTAGCGGGAGTGGGGTACGAGCAGTACGTC. It codes for CASSLGGLAGVGYEQYV.

V usage is TRBV6-2 or TRBV6-3 and J usage is TRBJ2-1, with D uncertain. The V and J ends lost 2 bases and 4 bases respectively, with 6 bases between them. Germline V gene sequence: CDR1 MNHEY, CDR2 SVGEGT. This CDR3 is 13 amino acids long. The CDR3 DNA follows: TGTGCCAGCAGTTACCACTTGTACAATGAGCAGTTCTTC. This translates into CASSYHLYNEQFF.

The chain links TRBV27 to TRBJ2-6; D uncertain. Germline CDR1 MNHEY, CDR2 SMNVEV (reference sequence). V shed 5 bases and J shed 6 bases, with 17 bases lying between them. CDR3 length: 16 amino acids. CDR3 residues: CASSTFTGPQANVLTF. The CDR3 bases are TGTGCCAGCAGTACGTTCACTGGGCCCCAGGCCAACGTCCTGACTTTC. Looking up the rest from reference TRBV27 and TRBJ2-6 gives the full variable domain: EAQVTQNPRYLITVTGKKLTVTCSQNMNHEYMSWYRQDPGLGLRQIYYSMNVEVTDKGDVPEGYKVSRKEKRNFPLILESPSPNQTSLYFCASSTFTGPQANVLTFGAGSRLTVL.

This clone appeared once. This chain connects TRBV28 to TRBJ2-1; 7 bases map to TRBD2. The length of the CDR3 is 17 residues. Germline CDR1 and CDR2: MDHEN and SYDVKM. After removal of 4 bases from V and 4 bases from J, the junction contained 13 bases not matched to a gene. This CDR3 is CASSSRWGRDIYNEQFF. The CDR3 nucleotides are TGTGCCAGCAGTTCGCGCTGGGGGAGGGATATATACAATGAGCAGTTCTTC.

The genes are TRBV28 and TRBJ1-5; 9 bases align to TRBD1. Per germline, CDR1 MDHEN and CDR2 SYDVKM. The CDR3 has 14 amino acids. After removal of 5 bases from V and 5 bases from J, the junction contained 4 bases not matched to a gene. In DNA form, the CDR3 reads TGTGCCAGCAGTCCCCGGACAGGGGATCAGCCCCAGCATTTT. This translates into CASSPRTGDQPQHF.

This clone was picked up one time. The rearrangement links TRBV25-1 to TRBJ2-7; D perhaps matches TRBD2 (6 bases). Germline V gives CDR1 MGHDK, CDR2 SYGVNS. The V end was cut by 5 bases, the J end by 2 bases, with 25 bases between. This CDR3 is built from 18 residues. This CDR3 reads CASSRRLRRGDVAYEQYV. The CDR3 DNA reads TGTGCCAGCAGTCGGAGACTGAGGAGGGGCGACGTGGCCTACGAGCAGTACGTC.

V usage is TRBV6-1 and J usage is TRBJ1-5; 7 positions match TRBD1. Germline trimming cut 2 bases from V and 0 bases from J; bases unmatched to any gene: 1. Germline values: CDR1 MNHNS, CDR2 SASEGT. CDR3 length: 15 residues. CDR3 bases: TGTGCCAGCAGTGAAACAGGGGCTAGCAATCAGCCCCAGCATTTT. As protein: CASSETGASNQPQHF.

The chain uses TRBV6-6 and TRBJ2-3; a weak D match, TRBD2 (7 bases). This CDR3 has 16 residues. The germline V gene has CDR1 MNHNY and CDR2 SVGAGI (reference sequence). Trimming took 7 bases from V and 3 from J, leaving 20 bases between them. The CDR3 coding sequence is TGTGCCAGCACCACCAAAGGGGGGGTCGGGACAGATACGCAGTATTTT. Its protein product is CASTTKGGVGTDTQYF.